Sequencing of this T cell receptor beta chain was carried out in a study of cytomegalovirus exposure and HLA in healthy donors. The study ran its PCR with 60 Vbeta and 13 Jbeta primers. Sequenced by immunoSEQ multiplex PCR; TCRdb stores in-frame clones only, minus some. Among 110,000 to 150,000 clones listed, roughly 80% were seen once. The germline V and J ends were trimmed by 3 bases and 7 bases, with 12 bases remaining between them. This CDR3 is built from 13 residues. Looked up from germline, CDR1 is SNHLY and CDR2 is FYNNEI. The sample comprised PBMCs. The chain carries TRBV2 and TRBJ1-2, with D possibly matching TRBD1 (5 bases). The origin of this receptor is a female donor in good health and CMV-seronegative. Written as DNA, the CDR3 is TGTGCCAGCAGTGAGGGGCGGGGTGCTGGCTACACCTTC. Amino acid sequence: CASSEGRGAGYTF.